This TCR beta chain was sequenced for a study of somatic mutations in cytotoxic T cells in rheumatoid arthritis. About the research overall: Flow sorting yielded some V beta antibody-stained T-cell populations at nearly 100% purity, among them V beta1+ cells sequenced for TCRB.

Trimming took off 0 bases at V and 1 base at J, with 7 bases between the two ends. Germline V gene sequence: CDR1 SGDLS, CDR2 YYNGEE. The CDR3 spans 14 residues. The table came from immunoSEQ multiplex PCR; TCRdb's copy has only in-frame clones and leaves some out. Of approximately 10,000 clones listed, around 80% are singletons. Study-wide findings and caveats: Greater age accompanied higher CD8+ clonality in rheumatoid arthritis patients, a pattern that was absent in healthy controls.

With regard to this clone: What it recognizes is unknown.

CD4+ cells and CD8+ cells were each obtained through positive magnetic bead selection, and their purity was assessed by flow cytometry. The sequencing input was CD8+ T cells sorted from blood. The V gene is TRBV9, the J gene TRBJ2-5, with D unresolved. The sequence was collected from a woman aged 45-59 years in good health. The CDR3 DNA follows: TGTGCCAGCAGCGTAGACACCTTCCAAGAGACCCAGTACTTC. Protein sequence: CASSVDTFQETQYF.